This T cell receptor beta chain emerged from a study of OX40 agonist ivuxolimab in advanced cancers. The assay was immunoSEQ multiplex PCR, and TCRdb's table has in-frame clones only and misses some. The sample has 45,000 to 65,000 clones, 65% to 85% seen once. Germline CDR1 reads LNHDA; CDR2 reads SQIVND (reference sequence). This CDR3 contains 11 residues. Worth noting for this clone: At one end the junction does not follow the germline gene, possibly because of a read error.

Sequencing used CD4+ or CD8+ T cells sorted from blood, obtained in a trial of the OX40 agonist ivuxolimab. The receptor was derived from an adult with an advanced solid tumor such as melanoma, head and neck, liver or kidney cancer. The chain carries TRBV19 and TRBJ1-2; D is uncertain. This CDR3 reads CASSIGSFRVF. Here the CDR3 DNA reads TGTGCCAGTAGTATAGGATCCTTCCGAGTTTTC.